Presented here are 14 T cell receptor beta chains from one specimen sequenced in a study of blood T cells in healthy people across ages. A second roughly 7 to 12 cycle PCR used barcoded and J-beta primers. One entry per CDR3 protein results from TCRdb running MiXCR on the 5' RACE reads. Altogether about 1.7 million distinct CDR3 sequences are present, roughly 27% being singletons, with the ten largest covering roughly 8%. Sequencing input: blood. These receptors originate from a woman in her 30s in good health.

This chain uses TRBV27 with TRBJ1-5; D unresolved. The germline gives CDR1 MNHEY, CDR2 SMNVEV (reference sequence). The ends were cut back, 2 bases at V and 3 bases at J, with 11 bases in the middle. This CDR3 spans 15 amino acids. The CDR3 DNA follows: TGTGCCAGCAGTTTAAACATCAGACCCAATCAGCCCCAGCATTTT. Translation: CASSLNIRPNQPQHF.

This sequence joins TRBV4-1 and TRBJ2-5; maybe TRBD2 (5 bases). The CDR3 totals 14 residues. Germline CDR1 and CDR2: MGHRA and YSYEKL. Trimming removed 3 bases at V and 1 base at J, with 9 bases between. CDR3 coding DNA: TGCGCCAGCAGCCACGGACTGCTCCAAGAGACCCAGTACTTC. It translates to CASSHGLLQETQYF.

This clonotype was recorded many times. At one of its ends the junction is not consistent with the germline gene, which may arise from a read error. The chain couples TRBV4-1 to TRBJ1-1; D possibly corresponds to TRBD1 (6 bases). Germline V gene sequence: CDR1 MGHRA, CDR2 YSYEKL. CDR3 length equals 13 residues. DNA for the CDR3: TGTGCCAGCAGCCAAGGCAGGGGCACTGAAGCTTTCTTT. Amino acids: CASSQGRGTEAFF.

Remarks on this clonotype: A read error may account for a junction end that differs from germline. This rearrangement joins TRBV5-1 to TRBJ1-4; D call uncertain. Germline CDR1 reads SGHRS; CDR2 reads YFSETQ. CDR3 size: 15 residues. DNA of the CDR3: TGCGCCAGCAGCCGGGAATTTCCAACTAATGAAAAACCGTTTTTT. Its translation: CASSREFPTNEKPFF.

In this sample, this clonotype turned up many times. For the CDR3, the DNA is TGTGCCAGCAGTTGGAGAAGCTACAATGAGCAGTTCTTC. Amino acids: CASSWRSYNEQFF. The chain has TRBV12-3 or TRBV12-4 and TRBJ2-1, with D unclear. Trimming removed 4 bases at V and 3 bases at J, with 7 bases between. The CDR3 is made up of 13 amino acids.

This clonotype was seen repeatedly, ten times or more. J is TRBJ1-6 and V is TRBV27; D may be TRBD1 (5 bases). CDR1 and CDR2 (germline): MNHEY, SMNVEV (reference sequence). The CDR3 extends over 13 amino acids. Trimming removed 4 bases from V and 16 bases from J, with 17 bases in between. The chain's CDR3 is CASSSGAFKPLHF. DNA of the CDR3: TGTGCCAGCAGTTCCGGGGCATTCAAACCACTCCACTTT.

V usage is TRBV11-2 and J usage is TRBJ2-7; D ambiguous. The CDR3 runs to 14 residues. Germline V gene data show CDR1 as SGHAT and CDR2 as FQNNGV. V lost 4 bases and J lost 2, with 12 bases in between. The CDR3 region has the DNA TGTGCCAGCAGCTCCTTATATAGGACCTACGAGCAGTACTTC. Residues: CASSSLYRTYEQYF.

This chain links TRBV7-9 with TRBJ1-1; the D is unclear. Trimming shortened V by 4 bases and J by 8 bases, and 8 bases separated the two germline ends. The germline gives CDR1 SEHNR, CDR2 FQNEAQ (reference sequence). The CDR3 extends over 11 amino acids. CDR3 DNA sequence: TGTGCCAGCAGCTCGGGCTGGGAAGCTTTCTTT. It codes for CASSSGWEAFF.

The chain combines TRBV6-6 with TRBJ2-7, with no clear D. Germline values: CDR1 MNHNY, CDR2 SVGAGI (reference sequence). The CDR3 totals 14 residues. V gave up 5 bases and J gave up 3 bases, with 14 bases separating them. In DNA form, the CDR3 reads TGTGCCAGCAGTAACCAAGCTAAAAGCTACGAGCAGTACTTC. Residues: CASSNQAKSYEQYF.

This clonotype occurred a few times. Given a much more abundant clone one base away, this may be a read error. The V and J genes are TRBV2 and TRBJ1-1, with D unclear. CDR1 SNHLY and CDR2 FYNNEI come from the germline V gene. V shed 3 bases and J shed 6 bases, with 5 bases lying between them. The CDR3 sequence is 11 residues long. The CDR3 DNA reads as TGTGCCAGCAGTGATTACGCTGAAGCTTTCTTT. The encoded protein is CASSDYAEAFF.

This clonotype appeared many times. The chain links TRBV2 to TRBJ2-1; perhaps TRBD2 as D (5 bases). The germline V gene has CDR1 SNHLY and CDR2 FYNNEI. The CDR3 totals 11 residues. V lost 5 bases to trimming and J lost 9 bases, with 8 bases between them. This CDR3 is CASSYRGEQFF. The CDR3 DNA sequence: TGTGCCAGCAGTTACCGGGGTGAGCAGTTCTTC.

There are a few counts of this clonotype. This chain links TRBV20-1 with TRBJ2-5, with 7 bases matching TRBD2. The CDR3 is 16 amino acids. Germline V gives CDR1 DFQATT, CDR2 SNEGSKA (reference sequence). V lost 4 bases, J lost 4 bases, and 15 bases stayed unmatched. Here the CDR3 DNA reads TGCAGTGCTACTGCTCTGGGGAGGGCGTCAGGAGAGACCCAGTACTTC. Encoded protein: CSATALGRASGETQYF.

The gene calls are TRBV5-1 and TRBJ2-7; D assignment may be TRBD1 or TRBD2 (5 bases each). V shed 5 bases and J shed 4 bases, with 16 bases lying between them. The germline V gene has CDR1 SGHRS and CDR2 YFSETQ. The CDR3 spans 14 residues. The CDR3 protein is CASRDGTSLYEQYF. CDR3 sequence (DNA): TGCGCCAGCAGGGATGGGACCAGCCTTTACGAGCAGTACTTC.

A few counts support this clonotype. Relative to the germline gene, one junction end is altered; a read error may explain this. This chain links TRBV15 with TRBJ2-5; D unresolved. The better agreement between TRBJ2-7 and the DNA end casts doubt on the J call. From germline, CDR1 is LNHNV and CDR2 YYDKDF (reference sequence). This CDR3 is built from 11 residues. DNA for the CDR3: TGTGCCGCCAGCGCGCTTAACGAGCAGTACTTC. Translating gives CAASALNEQYF.